These 9 T cell receptor beta chains were all obtained from the same sample, sequenced in a study of T cell responses to AZD1222 COVID-19 vaccine. Assay used: immunoSEQ multiplex PCR; TCRdb lists only in-frame clones, some missing. The sample shows approximately 70,000 clones, 88% of them seen only once. This material consisted of peripheral blood, taken 28 days after the second dose of the MenACWY control vaccine. The receptors shown here come from an adult who received the MenACWY meningococcal vaccine as a control.

This clone was recorded once. The chain employs TRBV18 and TRBJ2-3; D call uncertain. Germline CDR1 and CDR2: KGHSH and LQKENI. The CDR3 sequence is 16 residues long. The ends were cut back, 3 bases at V and 4 bases at J, with 17 bases in the middle. The CDR3 spells CASSPTARLVADTQYF. The CDR3 DNA reads as TGTGCCAGCTCACCGACGGCCCGCCTAGTGGCAGATACGCAGTATTTT.

The chain carries TRBV5-4 and TRBJ2-7; 9 bases are shared with TRBD1. Germline CDR1 and CDR2: SGHNT and YYREEE (reference sequence). The CDR3 extends over 16 amino acids. The ends lost 3 bases at V and 3 bases at J; junction bases unmatched: 10. The CDR3 loop reads CASSSYSGQGLYEQYF. The DNA of the CDR3 is TGTGCCAGCAGCTCCTATAGTGGACAGGGGCTCTACGAGCAGTACTTC.

The chain employs TRBV6-2 or TRBV6-3 and TRBJ1-5; D is possibly TRBD1 (5 bases). Trimming removed 2 bases from V and 0 bases from J, with 11 bases in between. Germline CDR1 reads MNHEY; CDR2 reads SVGEGT. The CDR3 extends over 16 amino acids. CDR3 region: CASSYPRGNSNQPQHF. In nucleotides, the CDR3 is TGTGCCAGCAGTTACCCCCGGGGCAATAGCAATCAGCCCCAGCATTTT.

The chain links TRBV7-2 to TRBJ1-2; D gene uncertain. V lost 5 bases and J 6 bases, leaving 16 bases between the germline ends. The germline gives CDR1 SGHTA, CDR2 FQGNSA. There are 14 residues in the CDR3. The CDR3 sequence is CASSPRQDSDGYTF. The CDR3 DNA reads TGTGCCAGCAGCCCGCGGCAGGATTCGGATGGCTACACCTTC.

The chain combines TRBV30 with TRBJ1-5; TRBD1 might be the D (5 bases). Germline loops: CDR1 GTSNPN, CDR2 SVGIG (reference sequence). V was clipped by 2 bases and J by 6 bases, with 11 bases between them. The CDR3 runs to 13 residues. CDR3 amino acids: CAWSSGLSQPQHF. CDR3 DNA sequence: TGTGCCTGGAGTTCGGGGCTCAGTCAGCCCCAGCATTTT.

The chain carries TRBV7-2 and TRBJ1-3; D is ambiguous. Germline V CDR1 and CDR2: SGHTA, FQGNSA. The CDR3 is 13 amino acids. Between the trimmed V and J ends, which lost 1 base and 3 bases, there was a span of 4 bases. CDR3 nucleotide sequence: TGTGCCAGCAGCTTAGAGTTTGGAAACACCATATATTTT. Translating it yields CASSLEFGNTIYF.

The genes are TRBV5-1 and TRBJ2-7; possibly TRBD1 for D (6 bases). In germline, CDR1 is SGHRS, CDR2 YFSETQ. The CDR3 covers 15 residues. Trimming took 1 base from V and 2 from J, leaving 13 bases between them. CDR3 coding DNA: TGCGCCAGCAGCTTGACAGGGATGGCCCCCTACGAGCAGTACTTC. Translating it yields CASSLTGMAPYEQYF.

The chain employs TRBV4-1 and TRBJ1-1; 9 bases are shared with TRBD1. The V gene end was trimmed by 4 bases and the J gene end by 4 bases; junction bases not matched to a gene: 4. This CDR3 has 14 amino acids. CDR1 and CDR2 from the germline V gene are MGHRA and YSYEKL. CDR3 in DNA: TGCGCCAGCAGCCTACAGGGGGCAGGCACTGAAGCTTTCTTT. It translates to CASSLQGAGTEAFF.

CDR3 protein: CASSTSGSLNTEAFF. The CDR3 DNA reads as TGCGCCAGCAGCACGTCCGGGAGTTTAAACACTGAAGCTTTCTTT. The gene calls are TRBV5-1 and TRBJ1-1, with D hard to call. This CDR3 contains 15 residues. Germline V CDR1 and CDR2: SGHRS, YFSETQ. Trimming pared 4 bases from V and 2 bases from J, leaving 15 bases between.